This T cell receptor (beta chain) was found in a study of naive and memory T cell subsets. There are many counts of this clonotype. Both TRBC1 and TRBC2 were covered by a beta constant-region primer of two equimolar oligonucleotides. Nested alpha and beta constant-region primers with the SP2 primer drove four PCR rounds on ligated cDNA. TCRdb used MiXCR to reprocess the UMI-ligation and nested PCR reads, holding one entry per CDR3 protein. The profile shows approximately 80,000 distinct CDR3 sequences, about 10% of them singletons. Sequencing used naive CD8+ T cells from blood. The TCR comes from a human donor in good health.

The CDR3 reads CASRIQGQGNGELFF. The CDR3 DNA reads TGTGCCAGCAGAATCCAAGGACAGGGGAACGGGGAGCTGTTTTTT. J is TRBJ2-2 and V is TRBV7-6; 9 bases match TRBD1. The CDR3 spans 15 residues. Trimming at V came to 6 bases and at J to 7 bases, leaving 9 bases not matched to a gene. The V gene's germline CDR1 is SGHVS and CDR2 FNYEAQ.